A selection of T cell receptor beta chains follows, all from one sample in a study of blood T cells in healthy people across ages. TCRdb passed the 5' RACE reads through MiXCR, listing each CDR3 protein once. Of hundreds of thousands of distinct CDR3 sequences listed, around 38% are singletons. The sample consisted of blood. The receptors were gathered from a man older than 75 in good health. The CDR3 runs from the conserved cysteine through the conserved F or W. The order of the fields is CDR3 protein, CDR3 DNA, clone size, D gene, J gene, V gene. The D gene is left open where the match is weak. Expanded clones get a size class; other rows say once, few or many, or leave the size out.

CASSDPGETQYF	TGCGCCAGCAGCGACCCCGGCGAGACCCAGTACTTC	-	-	TRBJ2-5	TRBV5-1
CASSSISGTQYF	TGTGCCAGCAGCTCAATTTCCGGGACCCAGTACTTC	-	-	TRBJ2-5	TRBV7-2
CASWREATYEQYF	TGTGCCAGCTGGAGGGAGGCCACCTACGAGCAGTACTTC	many	-	TRBJ2-7	TRBV5-8
CASRGTAGANVLTF	TGTGCCAGCAGAGGGACCGCTGGGGCCAACGTCCTGACTTTC	few	-	TRBJ2-6	TRBV3-1
CASSPRGSDTQYF	TGTGCCAGCAGCCCCCGGGGATCAGATACGCAGTATTTT	many	-	TRBJ2-3	TRBV7-9
CASSPRRSGSSYNEQFF	TGTGCCAGCTCACCACGACGCAGCGGAAGCTCCTACAATGAGCAGTTCTTC	-	-	TRBJ2-1	TRBV18
CASSLAEGPYEQYF	TGTGCCAGCAGCTTAGCGGAGGGGCCGTACGAGCAGTACTTC	few	-	TRBJ2-7	TRBV7-2
CASSLGEPSSYNEQFF	TGCGCCAGCAGCTTGGGCGAGCCTAGCTCCTACAATGAGCAGTTCTTC	-	-	TRBJ2-1	TRBV5-1
CASRYGGRAASGANVLTF	TGTGCCAGCCGTTACGGCGGCAGGGCTGCCTCTGGGGCCAACGTCCTGACTTTC	-	-	TRBJ2-6	TRBV6-5
CSVESPTGGATGNTIYF	TGCAGCGTTGAATCTCCGACAGGGGGAGCTACTGGAAACACCATATATTTT	few	TRBD1	TRBJ1-3	TRBV29-1
CSALSTNRNEQFF	TGCAGTGCACTTTCGACGAATAGGAATGAGCAGTTCTTC	-	-	TRBJ2-1	TRBV20-1
CASSQATGTTSYEQYF	TGTGCCAGCAGCCAAGCTACCGGGACTACCTCCTACGAGCAGTACTTC	-	TRBD2	TRBJ2-7	TRBV4-2
CASSLSRGGVETQYF	TGTGCCAGCAGCTTATCCCGCGGGGGAGTAGAGACCCAGTACTTC	-	TRBD2	TRBJ2-5	TRBV7-2
CASRGTGRGARGYTF	TGTGCCAGCAGGGGGACCGGCAGGGGGGCGCGTGGCTACACCTTC	-	TRBD1	TRBJ1-2	TRBV7-9
CASSGEAAAEAFF	TGTGCCAGCAGTGGGGAGGCAGCAGCTGAAGCTTTCTTT	few	-	TRBJ1-1	TRBV2
CASSSVGTSGTNTQYF	TGTGCCAGCAGCTCCGTCGGGACTAGCGGAACAAATACGCAGTATTTT	-	TRBD2	TRBJ2-3	TRBV11-2
CASSLGGVSPLHF	TGTGCCAGCAGTTTAGGGGGGGTTTCACCCCTCCACTTT	few	-	TRBJ1-6	TRBV27
CSAVGQGDIGYTF	TGCAGTGCAGTGGGACAGGGGGATATTGGCTACACCTTC	-	TRBD1	TRBJ1-2	TRBV20-1
CASSLSGGYGYTF	TGCGCCAGCAGCTTGTCTGGGGGCTATGGCTACACCTTC	-	-	TRBJ1-2	TRBV5-1
CAISEGLAEETQYF	TGTGCCATCAGCGAGGGACTAGCGGAAGAGACCCAGTACTTC	-	TRBD2	TRBJ2-5	TRBV10-3
CASKPHDATDTQYF	TGTGCCAGTAAACCCCATGACGCCACGGATACGCAGTATTTT	-	-	TRBJ2-3	TRBV28
CSARMPGQGMTSNYGYTF	TGCAGTGCTAGAATGCCAGGACAGGGAATGACGTCCAACTATGGCTACACCTTC	few	TRBD1	TRBJ1-2	TRBV20-1
CSARDGPTLQYF	TGCAGTGCTAGAGATGGACCTACTCTGCAGTACTTC	-	-	TRBJ2-7	TRBV20-1
CASSPQTGAINSPLHF	TGTGCCAGCAGTCCTCAGACAGGAGCCATTAATTCACCCCTCCACTTT	-	-	TRBJ1-6	TRBV6-2/TRBV6-3
CASTPVRVGDSGANVLTF	TGCGCCAGCACCCCGGTCAGGGTAGGGGACTCTGGGGCCAACGTCCTGACTTTC	-	-	TRBJ2-6	TRBV5-1
CASSQGGDSNQPQHF	TGTGCCAGCAGCCAAGGGGGGGATAGCAATCAGCCCCAGCATTTT	-	-	TRBJ1-5	TRBV3-1
CASTLYRTDTQYF	TGTGCCAGCACTCTCTACCGCACAGATACGCAGTATTTT	-	-	TRBJ2-3	TRBV6-2/TRBV6-3
CASSQSPGQESNQPQHF	TGTGCCAGCAGCCAGTCCCCGGGGCAGGAAAGCAATCAGCCCCAGCATTTT	-	-	TRBJ1-5	TRBV16
CSARPGYNSPLHF	TGCAGTGCTAGGCCAGGTTATAATTCACCCCTCCACTTT	-	-	TRBJ1-6	TRBV20-1
CASSSYFRGDTQYF	TGTGCCAGCAGTTCATACTTCAGGGGAGATACGCAGTATTTT	few	-	TRBJ2-3	TRBV12-3/TRBV12-4
CASSLGSWTSGTDTQYF	TGCGCCAGCAGCTTGGGCTCGTGGACTAGCGGGACAGATACGCAGTATTTT	few	TRBD2	TRBJ2-3	TRBV5-1
CASSPSGATDTQYF	TGTGCCAGCAGTCCTTCTGGGGCCACAGATACGCAGTATTTT	-	-	TRBJ2-3	TRBV12-3/TRBV12-4
CASSLDGTGVETQYF	TGTGCCAGCAGCTTAGATGGAACAGGGGTAGAGACCCAGTACTTC	-	TRBD1	TRBJ2-5	TRBV11-3
CASNPRTGGGDTQYF	TGTGCCAGCAACCCCAGGACAGGGGGCGGGGATACGCAGTATTTT	-	TRBD1	TRBJ2-3	TRBV2
CASRRAGTYQETQYF	TGTGCCAGCAGGAGAGCGGGAACGTACCAAGAGACCCAGTACTTC	-	TRBD2	TRBJ2-5	TRBV2